These 12 T cell receptor beta chains were all obtained from the same sample, sequenced in a study of shared clonotypes between healthy human individuals. Generated by immunoSEQ multiplex PCR, the TCRdb table keeps only in-frame clones and is missing some. The repertoire holds roughly 2.4 million clones, with 95% as singletons. Material: naive CD4+ T cells sorted from blood. Described subset: CD45RA+ positively selected. The receptors were sampled from a man between 18 and 29 years old in good health.

The CDR3 reads CASSLDGNYNEQFF. Written as DNA, the CDR3 is TGTGCCAGCAGCTTAGATGGAAACTACAATGAGCAGTTCTTC. The chain combines TRBV7-8 with TRBJ2-1; D is ambiguous. The CDR3 has 14 amino acids. CDR1 is SGHVS, CDR2 FQNEAQ, per germline. The V end lost 1 base, the J end lost 3 bases, and 7 bases lay between the germline ends.

Written as DNA, the CDR3 is TGTGCCAGCAGGTCCGGGACAGGGGGCACAGATACGCAGTATTTT. This sequence encodes CASRSGTGGTDTQYF. The V and J genes are TRBV6-5 and TRBJ2-3; 10 bases agree with TRBD1. Germline CDR1 and CDR2: MNHEY and SVGAGI. After removal of 6 bases from V and 1 base from J, the junction contained 4 bases not matched to a gene. The CDR3 runs 15 residues.

A few counts support this clone. The genes are TRBV18 and TRBJ1-6; no reliable D call. V shed 2 bases and J shed 10 bases, with 9 bases lying between them. Germline V gene data show CDR1 as KGHSH and CDR2 as LQKENI. The CDR3 totals 13 residues. CDR3 loop: CASSPDLRSPLHF. As DNA, the CDR3 is TGTGCCAGCTCACCAGACCTACGGTCACCCCTCCACTTT.

The sample holds one count of this clone. The V gene is TRBV5-1, the J gene TRBJ2-3, with D perhaps matching TRBD1 (6 bases). V was pared by 0 bases and J by 2 bases, with 13 bases between. Germline lookup yields CDR1 SGHRS and CDR2 YFSETQ. This CDR3 has 16 residues. The CDR3 spells CASSLEGTKFTDTQYF. CDR3 nucleotide sequence: TGCGCCAGCAGCTTGGAAGGGACAAAATTCACAGATACGCAGTATTTT.

This chain uses TRBV28 with TRBJ1-5; D ambiguous. This CDR3 is 12 amino acids long. Trimming took off 6 bases at V and 4 bases at J, with 7 bases between the two ends. Germline CDR1 MDHEN, CDR2 SYDVKM. CDR3 sequence reads: CASSGENQPQHF. Written as DNA, the CDR3 is TGTGCCAGCAGCGGAGAAAATCAGCCCCAGCATTTT.

V and J are TRBV2 and TRBJ2-7; D tentatively reads TRBD1 or TRBD2 (7 bases each). V lost 4 bases and J lost 1, with 11 bases in between. Germline assignment: CDR1 SNHLY and CDR2 FYNNEI. The CDR3 extends over 14 amino acids. CDR3 sequence: CASSGGGQSYEQYF. DNA for the CDR3: TGTGCCAGCAGTGGGGGGGGACAGTCCTACGAGCAGTACTTC.

Remarks on this clone: The junction departs from the called germline gene at one end, perhaps through a read error. The chain couples TRBV7-7 to TRBJ1-1, with D possibly being TRBD1 (6 bases). Germline V gene lookup returns CDR1 SSHAT and CDR2 FNYEAQ (reference sequence). This CDR3 spans 13 amino acids. CDR3 DNA: TGTGCTAGCAGCTTAACAGGGAGCACTGAAGCTTTCTTT. Protein product: CASSLTGSTEAFF. The full variable domain, its missing parts supplied by reference TRBV7-7 and TRBJ1-1, is GAGVSQSPRYKVTKRGQDVTLRCDPISSHATLYWYQQALGQGPEFLTYFNYEAQPDKSGLPSDRFSAERPEGSISTLTIQRTEQRDSAMYRCASSLTGSTEAFFGQGTRLTVV.

The V gene is TRBV6-5, the J gene TRBJ1-1; D gene ambiguous. V lost 7 bases, J lost 5 bases, and 14 bases lay in between. Germline CDR1 MNHEY, CDR2 SVGAGI. This CDR3 comprises 13 residues. The CDR3 bases are TGTGCCAGCACCAACGCCGGGCGGACTGAAGCTTTCTTT. It encodes CASTNAGRTEAFF.

This sequence joins TRBV27 and TRBJ1-6, with D unclear. The CDR3 extends over 14 amino acids. Germline V gene lookup returns CDR1 MNHEY and CDR2 SMNVEV (reference sequence). V lost 3 bases, J lost 4 bases, and 7 bases lay in between. The CDR3 spells CASSLLGYNSPLHF. The CDR3 nucleotides read TGTGCCAGCAGTTTGTTGGGATATAATTCACCCCTCCACTTT.

The chain links TRBV30 to TRBJ1-1; 8 bases align to TRBD1. The CDR3 consists of 17 residues. With V trimmed by 6 bases and J by 0 bases, 15 bases remained unmatched. Germline V gives CDR1 GTSNPN, CDR2 SVGIG (reference sequence). The CDR3 DNA sequence: TGTGCCTGCCTACCCGGGACAGGCCTTAGTATGAACACTGAAGCTTTCTTT. This codes for CACLPGTGLSMNTEAFF. Combining the CDR3 with reference TRBV30 and TRBJ1-1 gives the whole variable domain SQTIHQWPATLVQPVGSPLSLECTVEGTSNPNLYWYRQAAGRGLQLLFYSVGIGQISSEVPQNLSASRPQDRQFILSSKKLLLSDSGFYLCACLPGTGLSMNTEAFFGQGTRLTVV.

This sequence joins TRBV14 and TRBJ2-5; the match to TRBD2 covers 8 bases. This CDR3 has 13 residues. J gave up 13 bases and V 1 base, and 8 bases lay outside the gene matches. Germline V gene sequence: CDR1 SGHDN, CDR2 FVKESK. The CDR3 sequence: CASSQVTSGTLYF. The CDR3, as DNA: TGTGCCAGCAGCCAAGTCACTAGCGGAACTTTGTACTTC.

The rearrangement uses TRBV5-8 and TRBJ2-7; D remains ambiguous. Germline lookup yields CDR1 SGHTS and CDR2 YDEGEE. Trimming cost V 5 bases and J 2 bases, with 11 bases left between them. The CDR3 spans 13 residues. CDR3 sequence reads: CASSYRVAYEQYF. CDR3 DNA: TGTGCCAGCAGTTACCGGGTTGCCTACGAGCAGTACTTC.